The 9 T cell receptor beta chains in this list originate from one sample, sequenced in a study of blood T cell repertoires in COVID-19. The repertoire was sequenced with immunoSEQ multiplex PCR; TCRdb's copy has only in-frame clones and lacks some. The sample comprises about 55,000 clones, about nine tenths of which are singletons, and about 6% rests with the top ten. Material: peripheral blood. Receptor source: a middle-aged man with acute or convalescent COVID-19.

The chain has TRBV15 and TRBJ1-3; D is uncertain. Trimming cost V 3 bases and J 8 bases, with 8 bases left between them. The CDR3 sequence is 12 residues long. The V gene's germline CDR1 is LNHNV and CDR2 YYDKDF (reference sequence). CDR3 nucleotide sequence: TGTGCCACCAGCAGGAATCGGGACACCATATATTTT. It codes for CATSRNRDTIYF.

The rearrangement joins TRBV29-1 to TRBJ1-2, with 7 nucleotides matching TRBD1. Germline V gene sequence: CDR1 SQVTM, CDR2 ANQGSEA. Unmatched junction bases numbered 8, after V lost 6 bases and J lost 4 bases. The CDR3 length is 13 residues. This CDR3 is CSVIGGAGYGYTF. CDR3 nucleotide sequence: TGCAGCGTAATAGGGGGCGCAGGCTATGGCTACACCTTC.

This chain links TRBV5-6 with TRBJ1-2; 9 bases map to TRBD1. CDR3 length: 14 amino acids. CDR1 is SGHDT and CDR2 is YYEEEE in the germline V gene. J lost 7 bases, V lost 6 bases, and 10 bases had no gene match. CDR3 DNA sequence: TGTGCCAGCACTTGGACAGGGGTAGGGGCTGGCTACACCTTC. Translated, it gives CASTWTGVGAGYTF. Supplemented by reference TRBV5-6 and TRBJ1-2, the full variable domain reads DAGVTQSPTHLIKTRGQQVTLRCSPKSGHDTVSWYQQALGQGPQFIFQYYEEEERQRGNFPDRFSGHQFPNYSSELNVNALLLGDSALYLCASTWTGVGAGYTFGSGTRLTVV.

The chain carries TRBV25-1 and TRBJ2-5; tentatively, D is TRBD2 (5 bases). This CDR3 is 13 amino acids long. CDR1 and CDR2 from the germline V gene are MGHDK and SYGVNS. The V end was cut by 3 bases, the J end by 5 bases, with 10 bases between. CDR3 nucleotides: TGTGCCAGCAGTGATAGGCAGCGGGAGACCCAGTACTTC. Its protein is CASSDRQRETQYF.

The chain joins TRBV13 to TRBJ2-1; no definite D call. V gave up 5 bases and J gave up 4 bases, with 3 bases separating them. Germline V gene sequence: CDR1 PRHDT, CDR2 FYEKMQ (reference sequence). This CDR3 is built from 11 residues. CDR3 bases: TGTGCCAGCAGCCTATACAATGAGCAGTTCTTC. It specifies CASSLYNEQFF.

The gene calls are TRBV19 and TRBJ1-3; the D is unclear. Deletions cut 4 bases from V and 5 bases from J, with 15 bases between. The CDR3 is 15 residues long. The germline gives CDR1 LNHDA, CDR2 SQIVND (reference sequence). CDR3 nucleotides: TGTGCCAGTAGTACCCCGGGTGGAGGTCGAAACACCATATATTTT. Translated: CASSTPGGGRNTIYF.

The chain links TRBV27 to TRBJ2-1; 8 nucleotides agree with TRBD1. Germline values: CDR1 MNHEY, CDR2 SMNVEV (reference sequence). The CDR3 sequence is 14 residues long. The ends lost 6 bases at V and 7 bases at J; junction bases unmatched: 8. The CDR3 here is CASRQRTGWNEQFF. CDR3 DNA sequence: TGTGCCAGCAGACAACGGACAGGGTGGAATGAGCAGTTCTTC.

This clone was found once. V gene TRBV7-2 combines with J gene TRBJ2-5, with TRBD2 as a possible D gene (5 bases). V was trimmed by 5 bases and J by 1 base, leaving 8 bases between them. Germline CDR1 and CDR2: SGHTA and FQGNSA. This CDR3 spans 13 amino acids. CDR3 amino acids: CASSPGIQETQYF. The CDR3 DNA sequence: TGTGCCAGCAGCCCCGGGATCCAAGAGACCCAGTACTTC.

This clone was counted once. The chain combines TRBV10-1 with TRBJ2-1; 7 bases line up with TRBD2. The CDR3 is made up of 16 amino acids. V was pared by 3 bases and J by 9 bases, with 14 bases of the junction left unmatched. Germline V gene lookup returns CDR1 WNHNN and CDR2 SYGVQD (reference sequence). Written as DNA, the CDR3 is TGCGCCAGCAGTGATAGAGTGGGAGGGCTTGTAAGTGAGCAGTTCTTC. It translates to CASSDRVGGLVSEQFF.